Listed below are T cell receptor beta chains from one sample, sequenced in a study of Graves' ophthalmopathy and Graves' hyperthyroidism. TCRdb ran MiXCR on the multiplex PCR reads and lists one entry per CDR3 protein. The repertoire holds 600,000 to 950,000 distinct CDR3 sequences, approximately 40% seen once, with 35% to 55% in the top ten. The sample was peripheral blood. The receptors were gathered from an adult man with Graves' ophthalmopathy. Each CDR3 is given with its conserved first and last residue. The order of the fields is V gene, D gene, J gene, clone size, CDR3 DNA, CDR3 protein. D genes are given only for firm matches. Where a row states a size, it is once, few, many or the class of an expanded clone; other rows omit it.

V: TRBV4-3
D: NA
J: TRBJ2-6
size: NA
DNA: TGCGCCAGCAGTCGGGGAGCCCAGACCAACGCCCTGACTTTC
CDR3: CASSRGAQTNALTF

V: TRBV20-1
D: NA
J: TRBJ1-4
size: few
DNA: TGCAGTGCTAACTTACGAGCAACTAATGAAAAACTGTTTTTT
CDR3: CSANLRATNEKLFF

V: TRBV19
D: NA
J: TRBJ1-3
size: many
DNA: TGTGCCAGTACCCAGGACGGGGGCTCTGGAAACACCATATATTTT
CDR3: CASTQDGGSGNTIYF

V: TRBV10-3
D: TRBD1
J: TRBJ1-2
size: few
DNA: TGTGCCAGCAGCAAAAATCGGGACAGGCAAACCGGCTACACCTTC
CDR3: CASSKNRDRQTGYTF

V: TRBV6-6
D: TRBD1
J: TRBJ1-2
size: NA
DNA: TGTGCCAGCAGTACGGGACAGCCCTTGGAGGGCTACACCTTC
CDR3: CASSTGQPLEGYTF

V: TRBV10-3
D: NA
J: TRBJ1-2
size: many
DNA: TGTGCCATCAGTCCGGACACTTCTAACTATGGCTACACCTTC
CDR3: CAISPDTSNYGYTF

V: TRBV5-1
D: NA
J: TRBJ1-6
size: NA
DNA: TGCGCCAGCAGACTAAGTGGGGCGGGGTCACCCCTCCACTTT
CDR3: CASRLSGAGSPLHF

V: TRBV7-9
D: NA
J: TRBJ2-7
size: NA
DNA: TGTGCCAGCAGTTCTCAGGGACGCTCCTACGAGCAGTACTTC
CDR3: CASSSQGRSYEQYF

V: TRBV20-1
D: TRBD1
J: TRBJ2-7
size: NA
DNA: TGCAGTGCTCAAGAGGGGACAGGGTATTTCTACGAGCAGTACTTC
CDR3: CSAQEGTGYFYEQYF

V: TRBV7-9
D: NA
J: TRBJ2-3
size: few
DNA: TGTGCCAGCAGCCCTGGAAGCACAGATACGCAGTATTTT
CDR3: CASSPGSTDTQYF

V: TRBV19
D: NA
J: TRBJ1-5
size: few
DNA: TGTGCCAGTAGTATCGGGACTTTTCTTAGCAATCAGCCCCAGCATTTT
CDR3: CASSIGTFLSNQPQHF

V: TRBV11-2
D: NA
J: TRBJ2-2
size: NA
DNA: TGTGCCAGCAGCGCGATTACTAGTCCCACCGGGGAGCTGTTTTTT
CDR3: CASSAITSPTGELFF

V: TRBV6-6
D: NA
J: TRBJ1-1
size: NA
DNA: TGTGCCAGCAGTTACTCCCTAGGAGTCAACACTGAAGCTTTCTTT
CDR3: CASSYSLGVNTEAFF

V: TRBV19
D: TRBD1
J: TRBJ1-6
size: NA
DNA: TGTGCCACCAAAGGGGGCGCGAATTCACCCCTCCACTTT
CDR3: CATKGGANSPLHF

V: TRBV20-1
D: TRBD1
J: TRBJ1-1
size: NA
DNA: TGCAGTGCTAGCACAGGGGGAGGAGGAACTGAAGCTTTCTTT
CDR3: CSASTGGGGTEAFF

V: TRBV12-3/TRBV12-4
D: NA
J: TRBJ2-5
size: few
DNA: TGTGCCAGCAGTTTAGAGGGTAGAGGGGTCCAAGAGACCCAGTACTTC
CDR3: CASSLEGRGVQETQYF

V: TRBV2
D: TRBD2
J: TRBJ2-5
size: NA
DNA: TGTGCCAGCAGTGTGGGACTAGCGGGAGTCGTGAAGACCCAGTACTTC
CDR3: CASSVGLAGVVKTQYF

V: TRBV11-2
D: NA
J: TRBJ1-1
size: NA
DNA: TGTGCCAGCAATCGACCGGGAGCCGGCACTGAAGCTTTCTTT
CDR3: CASNRPGAGTEAFF

V: TRBV9
D: NA
J: TRBJ1-2
size: NA
DNA: TGTGCCAGTTTGGGTGCGGGTCTAAACTATGGCTACACCTTC
CDR3: CASLGAGLNYGYTF

V: TRBV15
D: NA
J: TRBJ2-5
size: few
DNA: TGTGCCACCAGCAACACAGGAAGCCGCGGGGAGACCCAGTACTTC
CDR3: CATSNTGSRGETQYF

V: TRBV2
D: NA
J: TRBJ1-1
size: NA
DNA: TGTGCCAGCTCACCCGCGACGGTGAACACTGAAGCTTTCTTT
CDR3: CASSPATVNTEAFF

V: TRBV7-2
D: NA
J: TRBJ2-5
size: NA
DNA: TGCGCCAGCAGCTTGAAAGAGACCCAGTGCTTC
CDR3: CASSLKETQCF

V: TRBV29-1
D: TRBD1
J: TRBJ2-5
size: NA
DNA: TGCAGCGTTGCGCGACAGGGTACCGGCCAAGAGACCCAGTACTTC
CDR3: CSVARQGTGQETQYF

V: TRBV25-1
D: TRBD1
J: TRBJ2-2
size: NA
DNA: TGTGCCAGCAGCGTTCGACTGGACAGGGGGCCCACCGGGGAGCTGTTTTTT
CDR3: CASSVRLDRGPTGELFF

V: TRBV25-1
D: NA
J: TRBJ2-2
size: NA
DNA: TGTGCCAGCAGTATAGACGACGGATACACCGGGGAGCTGTTTTTT
CDR3: CASSIDDGYTGELFF

V: TRBV25-1
D: TRBD1
J: TRBJ2-2
size: NA
DNA: TGTGCTAGAGAGGACAGGGGCGGGGAGCTGTTTTTT
CDR3: CAREDRGGELFF

V: TRBV5-1
D: NA
J: TRBJ2-7
size: many
DNA: TGCGCCAGCAGCTTCGAGGGGCCCGCCTACGAGCAGTACTTC
CDR3: CASSFEGPAYEQYF

V: TRBV7-9
D: NA
J: TRBJ1-1
size: few
DNA: TGTGCCAGCAGCTTAGCGCTCAAGGGGTTGAACACTGAAGCTTTCTTT
CDR3: CASSLALKGLNTEAFF

V: TRBV2
D: TRBD1
J: TRBJ2-2
size: NA
DNA: TGTGCCAGCAGCGCAGGGGGCTACACCGGGGAGCTGTTTTTT
CDR3: CASSAGGYTGELFF

V: TRBV29-1
D: TRBD1
J: TRBJ1-4
size: many
DNA: TGCAGCGTTATGGGGACAGGGGGTGAAAAACTGTTTTTT
CDR3: CSVMGTGGEKLFF

V: TRBV11-2
D: TRBD1
J: TRBJ1-2
size: many
DNA: TGTGCCAGCAGCTTAGGGGTTGGGGACAGGACCTCCTATGGCTACACCTTC
CDR3: CASSLGVGDRTSYGYTF

V: TRBV7-9
D: TRBD1
J: TRBJ2-7
size: few
DNA: TGTGCCAGCAGCTTAGCGTTGGGACAGAGCTCCTACGAGCAGTACTTC
CDR3: CASSLALGQSSYEQYF

V: TRBV27
D: NA
J: TRBJ1-1
size: NA
DNA: TGTGCCAGCAGTTCGAATGTGAACACTGAAGCTTTCTTT
CDR3: CASSSNVNTEAFF

V: TRBV10-3
D: TRBD1
J: TRBJ2-5
size: NA
DNA: TGTGCCATCAGCGAAGGGACAGGGTCCAATCAGCCCCAGTACTTC
CDR3: CAISEGTGSNQPQYF

V: TRBV6-5
D: NA
J: TRBJ2-2
size: few
DNA: TGTGCCAGCAGTTACTCGTATCAGGGAGGGCTGTTTTTT
CDR3: CASSYSYQGGLFF

V: TRBV7-8
D: TRBD2
J: TRBJ2-7
size: few
DNA: TGTGCCAGCAGCCCTACTAGCGGGGACGGGGACGAGCAGTACTTC
CDR3: CASSPTSGDGDEQYF

V: TRBV10-3
D: TRBD1
J: TRBJ2-7
size: many
DNA: TGTGCCATCAGTGAGTCGACGGGACAGGGGGCAGGCGAGCAGTACTTC
CDR3: CAISESTGQGAGEQYF

V: TRBV10-3
D: TRBD1
J: TRBJ1-5
size: many
DNA: TGTGCCATCAGCCCAGGGACAGCCTTGGATCAGCCCCAGCATTTT
CDR3: CAISPGTALDQPQHF

V: TRBV2
D: TRBD1
J: TRBJ1-2
size: NA
DNA: TGTGCCAGCGTCGGGACAGGCTACTATGGCTACACCTTC
CDR3: CASVGTGYYGYTF

V: TRBV10-3
D: NA
J: TRBJ2-6
size: once
DNA: TGTGCCATCAGTCCGGACTCTGGGGCCAACGTCCTGACTTTC
CDR3: CAISPDSGANVLTF

V: TRBV20-1
D: TRBD1
J: TRBJ1-1
size: NA
DNA: TGCAGTGCTAGAGATTTGCCAGACAGGGTCGTGGACACTGAAGCTTTCTTT
CDR3: CSARDLPDRVVDTEAFF

V: TRBV10-3
D: NA
J: TRBJ1-5
size: NA
DNA: TGTGCCAGCTGGGGTACAGGGTACGGCAATCAGCCCCAGCATTTT
CDR3: CASWGTGYGNQPQHF

V: TRBV7-9
D: NA
J: TRBJ2-5
size: many
DNA: TGTGCCAGCAGCTTAGCACAGGGAGAGACCCAGTACTTC
CDR3: CASSLAQGETQYF

V: TRBV2
D: TRBD1
J: TRBJ2-7
size: NA
DNA: TGTGCCAGCAGTGGGACAGGGCCCCACGAGCAGTACTTC
CDR3: CASSGTGPHEQYF

V: TRBV6-5
D: TRBD1
J: TRBJ1-4
size: few
DNA: TGTGCCAGCAGTTACGCGGGACAGGGAGTTGAAAAACTGTTTTTT
CDR3: CASSYAGQGVEKLFF

V: TRBV7-3
D: NA
J: TRBJ2-5
size: NA
DNA: TGTGCCAGCAGGGAGACTTTTCAAGAGACCCAGTACTTC
CDR3: CASRETFQETQYF

V: TRBV2
D: NA
J: TRBJ2-6
size: NA
DNA: TGTGCCAGCAGTCAGGGATTTGGGGCCAACGTCCTGACTTTC
CDR3: CASSQGFGANVLTF

V: TRBV24-1
D: NA
J: TRBJ1-5
size: once
DNA: TGTGCCAGCAGTTCCGGGACGAGTTATAGCAATCAGCCCCAGCATTTT
CDR3: CASSSGTSYSNQPQHF

V: TRBV5-1
D: TRBD1
J: TRBJ1-1
size: few
DNA: TGCGCCAGCAGCAGTTCCGGGACAGGGAGGAGAGCTGAAGCTTTCTTT
CDR3: CASSSSGTGRRAEAFF

V: TRBV7-9
D: NA
J: TRBJ1-4
size: few
DNA: TGTGCCAGCAGCCAGGAAACCCAGGGAGCACTGTTTTTT
CDR3: CASSQETQGALFF

V: TRBV12-3/TRBV12-4
D: NA
J: TRBJ2-5
size: few
DNA: TGTGCCAGCAGTATCCACGACAGGTCCTGGGAGACCCAGTACTTC
CDR3: CASSIHDRSWETQYF

V: TRBV6-5
D: NA
J: TRBJ1-1
size: few
DNA: TGTGCCAGCAGTTACTTAAAGGAACGTGAAGCTTTCTTT
CDR3: CASSYLKEREAFF

V: TRBV19
D: NA
J: TRBJ2-1
size: NA
DNA: TGTGCCACCAGTGATTTGCGAGGAGGGCAGTTCTTC
CDR3: CATSDLRGGQFF

V: TRBV7-8
D: NA
J: TRBJ2-7
size: NA
DNA: TGTGCCAGCAGGGGCGGAGTTTTCTACGAGCAGTACTTC
CDR3: CASRGGVFYEQYF